This TCR beta chain was documented in a study of metastatic and nonmetastatic thyroid tumors. Study-wide background: The study looked at repertoires side by side in blood and in tumor or nodule tissue from malignant and benign thyroid patients. Study-wide points: Malignant tumors reportedly showed significantly higher TCR beta diversity than benign nodules in both blood and tumor.

This CDR3 is built from 13 residues. Germline values: CDR1 SGHDN, CDR2 FVKESK. Deletions cut 4 bases from V and 7 bases from J, with 13 bases between. This clone was observed many times. Its target is not known. Patients were all untreated before their thyroid surgery. Per the authors' pipeline: The study built a papillary thyroid cancer distant-metastasis classifier from CDR3 differences across clinicopathological groups. TCRdb re-processed the PCR reads through MiXCR. These V and J calls derive from TCRdb rather than the authors' analysis. This table has about 43,000 clones, around 2.9% appearing once.

The receptor's source is a female donor with papillary thyroid cancer or a benign thyroid nodule (not recorded which). Some clones in this sample may be carry-over from other donors' samples. The sample was blood. J is TRBJ1-1 and V is TRBV14; D is possibly TRBD1 (5 bases). CDR3 nucleotides: TGTGCCAGCAGCCGACTGGTGGGGGGTGAAGCTTTCTTT. Protein sequence: CASSRLVGGEAFF.